The clone carrying this TCR beta chain was counted a few times. As yet, its antigen is unknown. The CDR3 is 14 amino acids. With 9 bases removed from V and 4 bases from J, the gap between germline ends came to 16 bases. Germline V gives CDR1 KGHSH, CDR2 LQKENI. These data come from a study of PD-1 blockade in classical Hodgkin lymphoma. Overall study findings and caveats: Baseline diversity resembling that of newly diagnosed patients was seen in complete responders.

Relapse after autologous stem cell transplantation occurred in every patient, and brentuximab vedotin exposure varied. The assay was immunoSEQ multiplex PCR, and TCRdb's table has in-frame clones only and misses some. The sample shows 30,000 to 50,000 clones, 75% to 85% of them seen only once. The chain links TRBV18 to TRBJ2-1, with TRBD2 as a possible D gene (6 bases). The receptor was isolated from a human donor with classical Hodgkin lymphoma. The sample in question was peripheral blood mononuclear cells (PBMCs), obtained at baseline. The CDR3 sequence: CARPLAYSYNEQFF. The CDR3 DNA sequence: TGTGCCAGACCACTAGCCTACAGTTACAATGAGCAGTTCTTC.